These T cell receptor beta chains were read from a single sample in a study of beta chain features in type 1 diabetes. Clones were sequenced by immunoSEQ multiplex PCR, and TCRdb holds only the in-frame ones, with some missing. The sample has hundreds of thousands of clones; approximately 10% are singletons. The sequenced sample was naive CD4+ T cells from blood. These receptors were collected from a woman in her 30s in good health. Both conserved end residues are part of each CDR3. A D gene is named only where the DNA matches it firmly. Size is omitted from some rows. Given values are once, few, many or a class for expanded clones.

size | J | D | V | DNA | CDR3
few | TRBJ1-4 | - | TRBV7-9 | TGTGCCAGCAGCCGCCAGGGCAACAATGAAAAACTGTTTTTT | CASSRQGNNEKLFF
- | TRBJ2-6 | TRBD1 | TRBV19 | TGTGCCAGTAGCAAGGGGACAGGGGTAGGAACTGGGGCCAACGTCCTGACTTTC | CASSKGTGVGTGANVLTF
- | TRBJ2-3 | - | TRBV18 | TGTGCCAGCTCACCCGATACGGGCACAGATACGCAGTATTTT | CASSPDTGTDTQYF
- | TRBJ2-1 | TRBD1 | TRBV19 | TGTGCCAGTAGTCTTGGACAGGGCTCCTACAATGAGCAGTTCTTC | CASSLGQGSYNEQFF
- | TRBJ1-1 | - | TRBV9 | TGTGCCAGCAGCCACGACAGTCGCACTGAAGCTTTCTTT | CASSHDSRTEAFF
few | TRBJ1-1 | TRBD1 | TRBV29-1 | TGCAGCGACGCCGGGACAGGGGCGCGGGCTTTCTTT | CSDAGTGARAFF
- | TRBJ1-4 | - | TRBV7-9 | TGTGCCAGCAGATTACAGGCCTCTAATGAAAAACTGTTTTTT | CASRLQASNEKLFF
few | TRBJ2-7 | TRBD2 | TRBV7-9 | TGTGCCAGCAGCACACTAGCGGGGAGCTACGAGCAGTACTTC | CASSTLAGSYEQYF
- | TRBJ1-2 | - | TRBV7-8 | TGTGCCAGCAGCTTAGAAGTCAGGAACTATGGCTACACCTTC | CASSLEVRNYGYTF
- | TRBJ2-3 | TRBD2 | TRBV7-2 | TGTGCCAGCAGCACACGGACTAGCGGGAGATGGGGCACAGATACGCAGTATTTT | CASSTRTSGRWGTDTQYF
- | TRBJ2-1 | TRBD2 | TRBV10-3 | TGTGCCATCAGTGGGCGGGAGAAGGATGAGCAGTTCTTC | CAISGREKDEQFF
- | TRBJ1-2 | - | TRBV4-3 | TGCGCCAGCAGCCAAGAGGCAGGGGTCAACTATGGCTACACCTTC | CASSQEAGVNYGYTF
- | TRBJ1-1 | TRBD1 | TRBV5-1 | TGCGCCAGCAGCTTGGAAGGGGGCCGCACTGAAGCTTTCTTT | CASSLEGGRTEAFF
few | TRBJ1-1 | TRBD1 | TRBV25-1 | TGTGCCAGCACCTGGGACAGATTAACTGAAGCTTTCTTT | CASTWDRLTEAFF
few | TRBJ2-2 | - | TRBV28 | TGTGCCAGCGTTAGGGGGGACAGCCCCCCAGGGGAGCTGTTTTTT | CASVRGDSPPGELFF
few | TRBJ1-4 | - | TRBV7-9 | TGTGCCAGCAGCAGAGCTACGAACCGGGGAAATGAAAAACTGTTTTTT | CASSRATNRGNEKLFF
- | TRBJ2-7 | - | TRBV7-2 | TGTGCCAGCAGCTTAGGGCTAGCGTGGGGCGAGCAGTACTTC | CASSLGLAWGEQYF
few | TRBJ2-7 | - | TRBV7-9 | TGTGCCAGCAGCTCGCGTTACGAGCAGTACTTC | CASSSRYEQYF
few | TRBJ2-7 | TRBD2 | TRBV7-9 | TGTGCCAGCAGCTCGGGACTAGCGGGAGGTGGCGAGCAGTACTTC | CASSSGLAGGGEQYF
few | TRBJ2-7 | TRBD2 | TRBV5-4 | TGTGCCAGCAGCCCGGGGACTAGCGGATGGAGCTCCTACGAGCAGTACTTC | CASSPGTSGWSSYEQYF
few | TRBJ1-2 | - | TRBV5-4 | TGTGCCAGCAGCTTAGAGGGTGCGAACGGCTACACCTTC | CASSLEGANGYTF
few | TRBJ2-1 | TRBD2 | TRBV7-2 | TGTGCCAGCAGCTCCCGGGCCCTAGCGGGAGTTAACAATGAGCAGTTCTTC | CASSSRALAGVNNEQFF
few | TRBJ2-5 | TRBD2 | TRBV7-3 | TGTGCCAGCAGCATTTCTAGCGGGAGTTCAGAGACCCAGTACTTC | CASSISSGSSETQYF
few | TRBJ2-3 | TRBD2 | TRBV11-2 | TGTGCCAGCAGCTTAATGGCTGGACTAGTGAGAGATACGCAGTATTTT | CASSLMAGLVRDTQYF
few | TRBJ1-1 | - | TRBV6-5 | TGTGCCAGCAGTTACTCGGGGGGGGTGAGAGCTGAAGCTTTCTTT | CASSYSGGVRAEAFF
few | TRBJ2-3 | - | TRBV11-3 | TGTGCCAGCAGCAATAGGAGGGGAAACACAGATACGCAGTATTTT | CASSNRRGNTDTQYF
many | TRBJ2-5 | - | TRBV4-3 | TGCGCCAGCAGCCAAGATAGGAGAGAGACCCAGTACTTC | CASSQDRRETQYF
- | TRBJ2-1 | - | TRBV30 | TGTGCCTGGAACCCGGTAGCCAATGAGCAGTTCTTC | CAWNPVANEQFF
- | TRBJ2-3 | TRBD2 | TRBV28 | TGTGCCAGCAGGCCGCCCTTGGCGGGAGGGGGGGGCACAGATACGCAGTATTTT | CASRPPLAGGGGTDTQYF
- | TRBJ2-1 | - | TRBV30 | TGTGCCTGGACCAAGGGGGAGGGCCCCTACAATGAGCAGTTCTTC | CAWTKGEGPYNEQFF